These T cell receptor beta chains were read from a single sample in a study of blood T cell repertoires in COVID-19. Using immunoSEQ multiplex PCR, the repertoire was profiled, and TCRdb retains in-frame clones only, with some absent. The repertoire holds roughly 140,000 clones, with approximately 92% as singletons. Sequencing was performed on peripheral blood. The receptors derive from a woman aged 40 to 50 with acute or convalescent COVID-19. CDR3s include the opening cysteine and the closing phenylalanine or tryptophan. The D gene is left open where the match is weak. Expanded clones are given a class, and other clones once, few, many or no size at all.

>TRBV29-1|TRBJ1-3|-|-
TGCAGCGGGTCAATAGTATCCCACTCTGGAAACACCATATATTTT
CSGSIVSHSGNTIYF
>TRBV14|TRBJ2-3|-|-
TGTGCCAGCAGCCAAGACATTACGGGGGTTGCTACGCAGTATTTT
CASSQDITGVATQYF
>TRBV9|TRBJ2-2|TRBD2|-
TGTGCCAGCAGCGTAGACTCACTAGCGGTTGTCACCGGGGAGCTGTTTTTT
CASSVDSLAVVTGELFF
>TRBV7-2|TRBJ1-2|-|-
TGTGCCAGCAGCTTACGGCAGGGTGGTTACTATGGCTACACCTTC
CASSLRQGGYYGYTF
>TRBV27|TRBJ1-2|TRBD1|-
TGTGCCAGCAGTTTAGGCAGGACAGGCCCAAGGGCGGGCTACACCTTC
CASSLGRTGPRAGYTF
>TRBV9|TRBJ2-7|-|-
TGTGCCAGCAGCGTATCTCCTCAACAGGGCTACGAGCAGTACTTC
CASSVSPQQGYEQYF
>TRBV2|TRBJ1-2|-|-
TGTGCCAGCAGGTCTCGGGAGGACGACTTCTATGGCTACACCTTC
CASRSREDDFYGYTF
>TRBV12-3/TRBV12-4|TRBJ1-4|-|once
TGTGCCAGCGCTATTGCAACTAATGAAAAACTGTTTTTT
CASAIATNEKLFF
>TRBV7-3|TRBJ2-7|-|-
TGTGCCAGCAGCTTATTTCGGGAAGGCGAGCAGTACTTC
CASSLFREGEQYF
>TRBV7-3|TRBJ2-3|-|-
TGTGCCAGCAGCAGGACTGGAGGAAACACAGATACGCAGTATTTT
CASSRTGGNTDTQYF
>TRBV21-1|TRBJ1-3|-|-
TGTGCCAGCAGCAGGGGACACGCTGGAAACACCATATATTTT
CASSRGHAGNTIYF
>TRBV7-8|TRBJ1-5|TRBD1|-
TGTGCCAGCAGCCCGGACAGGGAAGGTAGTCAGCCCCAGCATTTT
CASSPDREGSQPQHF
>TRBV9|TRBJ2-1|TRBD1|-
TGTGCCAGCAGCGTAGGACAGGGGTCCTACAATGAGCAGTTCTTC
CASSVGQGSYNEQFF
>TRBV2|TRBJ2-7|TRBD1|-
TGTGCCAGCGCCGCCTTTTTGACAGGGAGCTTC
CASAAFLTGSF
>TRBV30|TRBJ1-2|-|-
TGTGCCTGGAGCAGAGGGTTGGCTAACTATGGCTACACCTTC
CAWSRGLANYGYTF
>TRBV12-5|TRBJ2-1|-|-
TGTGCTAGTGGTTTGGAAGAGAATGAGCAGTTCTTC
CASGLEENEQFF
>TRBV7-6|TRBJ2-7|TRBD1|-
TGTGCCAGCAGCTACAGACAGGGGTTGCAGAACGAGCAGTACTTC
CASSYRQGLQNEQYF
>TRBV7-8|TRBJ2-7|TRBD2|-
TGTGCCAGCAGCAAGACTAGCGGGGGCGTGTACGAGCAGTACTTC
CASSKTSGGVYEQYF
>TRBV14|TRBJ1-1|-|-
TGTGCCAGCAGCCATTATCTGACAGGTAGGGCTGAAGCTTTCTTT
CASSHYLTGRAEAFF
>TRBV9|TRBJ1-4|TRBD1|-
TGTGCCAGCAGCGGTGGGGGACAGGGGTATTCGGCTAATGAAAAACTGTTTTTT
CASSGGGQGYSANEKLFF
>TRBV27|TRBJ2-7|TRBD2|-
TGTGCCACCTTAGCGGGGGCAAACTACGAGCAGTACTTC
CATLAGANYEQYF
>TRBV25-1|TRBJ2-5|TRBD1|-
TGTGCCAGCAGTTCACAGGGGCTGAAGACCCAGTACTTC
CASSSQGLKTQYF
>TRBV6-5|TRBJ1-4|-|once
TGTGCCAGCTCCTTGGAAGGACACTCTAATGAAAAACTGTTTTTT
CASSLEGHSNEKLFF
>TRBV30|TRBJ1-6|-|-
TGTGCCTGGAGCCAACCCCCGGGAAGATCCCTCCACTTT
CAWSQPPGRSLHF
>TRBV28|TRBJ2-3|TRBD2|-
TGTGCCAGCAGCAGCGTAGCGGGGGCTAGCACAGATACGCAGTATTTT
CASSSVAGASTDTQYF
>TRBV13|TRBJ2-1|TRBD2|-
TGTGCCAGCAGCTTAGGCTTTGCGGGACTAGCCTACAATGAGCAGTTCTTC
CASSLGFAGLAYNEQFF
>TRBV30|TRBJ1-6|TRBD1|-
TGTGCCTCTAACCGGGACAGCTCCTATAATTCACCCCTCCACTTT
CASNRDSSYNSPLHF
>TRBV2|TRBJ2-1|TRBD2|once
TGTGCCAGCAAGATCCGGGGGGGAACCTACAATGAGCAGTTCTTC
CASKIRGGTYNEQFF
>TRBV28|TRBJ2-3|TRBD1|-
TGTGCCAGCAGCTACCCGACAGGGAAGGAGGCAGATACGCAGTATTTT
CASSYPTGKEADTQYF
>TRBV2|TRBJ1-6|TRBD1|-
TGTGCCAGCGGGGGACAGCTCAATTCACCCCTCCACTTT
CASGGQLNSPLHF
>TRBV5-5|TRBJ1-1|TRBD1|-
TGTGCCAGCAGCTTGGGGGCAGGGGGCCTAACTAACACTGAAGCTTTCTTT
CASSLGAGGLTNTEAFF
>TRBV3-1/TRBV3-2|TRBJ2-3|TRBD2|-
TGTGCCAGCAGCCAAGTTGGGACTAGCGGCACAGATACGCAGTATTTT
CASSQVGTSGTDTQYF
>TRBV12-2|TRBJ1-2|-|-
TGTGCAAGTCGCTCGAACTACGGACGCAGGGGGTGCTATGGCTACACCTTC
CASRSNYGRRGCYGYTF
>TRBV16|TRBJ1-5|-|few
TGTGCCAGCAGCCAAATTCAAACAGGGCTGCAGCCCCAGCATTTT
CASSQIQTGLQPQHF
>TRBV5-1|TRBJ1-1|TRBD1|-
TGCGCCAGCAGCTTGGAGGTCAGGGGGAAAACTGAAGCTTTCTTT
CASSLEVRGKTEAFF
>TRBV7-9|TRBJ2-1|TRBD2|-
TGTGCCAGCAGCTTTTTCCCGAGGACTAGCGGTAACAATGAGCAGTTCTTC
CASSFFPRTSGNNEQFF
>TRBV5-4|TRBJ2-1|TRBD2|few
TGTGCCAGCAGCTTGGTGTCGACTAGCGGGAACAATGAGCAGTTCTTC
CASSLVSTSGNNEQFF
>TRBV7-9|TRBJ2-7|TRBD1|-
TGTGCCAGCAGCCCATCAGGGACAGCTACCTACGAGCAGTACTTC
CASSPSGTATYEQYF
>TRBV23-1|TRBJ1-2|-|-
TGCGCCAGCAGTCGATCGAGGGACCGGGGGGACTATGGCTACACCTTC
CASSRSRDRGDYGYTF
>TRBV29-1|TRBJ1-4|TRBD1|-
TGCAGCGGCACGCAGGGGGGTAATGAAAAACTGTTTTTT
CSGTQGGNEKLFF
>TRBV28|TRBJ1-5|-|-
TGTGCCAGCAGCGTCAATCAGCCCCAGCATTTT
CASSVNQPQHF
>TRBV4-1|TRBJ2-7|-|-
TGCGCCAGCAGCCAAGAGAAGAGGGGGGGTCACTACGAGCAGTACTTC
CASSQEKRGGHYEQYF
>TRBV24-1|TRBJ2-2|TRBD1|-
TGTGCCACCAGTGATCCCCCGGGACAGGGAGAATCGAACACCGGGGAGCTGTTTTTT
CATSDPPGQGESNTGELFF
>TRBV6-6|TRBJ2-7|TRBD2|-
TGTGCCAGCAGTTCCCGGACTAGCTGGGACGAGCAGTACTTC
CASSSRTSWDEQYF
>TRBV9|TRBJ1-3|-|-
TGTGCCAGCAGCTCAGCGGAGGGCCCTGGAAACACCATATATTTT
CASSSAEGPGNTIYF